This T cell receptor beta chain was obtained from a study of blood T cell repertoires in COVID-19. Study background: There were acute and convalescent COVID-19 samples, and they came from the United States, Italy and Spain. PBMCs, B-cell-depleted T cells, or T cells were the source of the cDNA or gDNA that made up the material.

Study processing details: From reference gene primer amplification, estimates of nucleated cell counts were derived. Using immunoSEQ multiplex PCR, the repertoire was profiled, and TCRdb retains in-frame clones only, with some absent. The V and J calls and the clone size are those of that table, but D and trimming were determined from the DNA. The table lists some 150,000 clones, 80% to 90% of them singletons. Material: peripheral blood. This sequence was found in a woman in her thirties or forties with acute or convalescent COVID-19.

The CDR3 bases are TGTGCCAGCAGCCAAGGGGGATACTACGAGCAGTACTTC. It yields the protein CASSQGGYYEQYF. The chain employs TRBV11-3 and TRBJ2-7; possible D gene TRBD1, 6 bases. V was clipped by 5 bases and J by 3 bases, with 11 bases between them. The CDR3 loop spans 13 amino acids. Germline V gives CDR1 SGHNT, CDR2 YENEEA.